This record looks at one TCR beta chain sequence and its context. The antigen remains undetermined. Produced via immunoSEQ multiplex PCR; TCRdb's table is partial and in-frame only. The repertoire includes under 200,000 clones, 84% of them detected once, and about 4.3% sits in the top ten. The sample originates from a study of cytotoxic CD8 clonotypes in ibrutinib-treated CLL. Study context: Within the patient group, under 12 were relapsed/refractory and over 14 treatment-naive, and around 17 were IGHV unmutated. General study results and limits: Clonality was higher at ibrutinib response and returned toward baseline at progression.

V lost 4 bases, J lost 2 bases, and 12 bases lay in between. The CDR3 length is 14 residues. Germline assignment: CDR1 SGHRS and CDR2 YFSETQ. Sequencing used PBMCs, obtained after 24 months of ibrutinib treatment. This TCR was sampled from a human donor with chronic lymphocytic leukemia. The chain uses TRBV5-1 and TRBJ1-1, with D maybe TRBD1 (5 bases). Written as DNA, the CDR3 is TGCGCCAGCAGCGACGGTGACAGAAACACTGAAGCTTTCTTT. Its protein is CASSDGDRNTEAFF. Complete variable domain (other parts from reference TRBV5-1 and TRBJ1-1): KAGVTQTPRYLIKTRGQQVTLSCSPISGHRSVSWYQQTPGQGLQFLFEYFSETQRNKGNFPGRFSGRQFSNSRSEMNVSTLELGDSALYLCASSDGDRNTEAFFGQGTRLTVV.